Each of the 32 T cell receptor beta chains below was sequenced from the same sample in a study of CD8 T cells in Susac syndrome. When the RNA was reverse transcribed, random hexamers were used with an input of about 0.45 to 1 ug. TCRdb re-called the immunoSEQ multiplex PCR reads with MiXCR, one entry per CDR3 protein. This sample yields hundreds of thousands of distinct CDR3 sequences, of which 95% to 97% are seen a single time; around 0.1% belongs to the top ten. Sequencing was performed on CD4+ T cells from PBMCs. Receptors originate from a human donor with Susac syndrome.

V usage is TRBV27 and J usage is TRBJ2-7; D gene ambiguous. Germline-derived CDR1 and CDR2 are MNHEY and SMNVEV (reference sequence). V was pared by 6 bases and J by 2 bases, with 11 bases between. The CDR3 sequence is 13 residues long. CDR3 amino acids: CASSPPYAYEQYF. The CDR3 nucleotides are TGTGCCAGCAGCCCACCGTACGCCTACGAGCAGTACTTC.

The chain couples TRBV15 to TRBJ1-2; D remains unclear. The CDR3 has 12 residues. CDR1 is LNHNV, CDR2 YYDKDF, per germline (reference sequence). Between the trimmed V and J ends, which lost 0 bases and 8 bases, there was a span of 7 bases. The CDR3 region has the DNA TGTGCCACCAGCAGAGATCAGGAAGGCTACACCTTC. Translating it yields CATSRDQEGYTF.

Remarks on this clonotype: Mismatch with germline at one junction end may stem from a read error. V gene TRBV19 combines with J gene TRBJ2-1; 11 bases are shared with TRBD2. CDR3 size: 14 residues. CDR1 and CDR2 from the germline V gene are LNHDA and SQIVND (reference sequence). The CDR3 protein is CASRIAGGPYEQFF. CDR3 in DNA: TGTGCCAGTAGGATAGCGGGAGGGCCCTATGAGCAGTTCTTC.

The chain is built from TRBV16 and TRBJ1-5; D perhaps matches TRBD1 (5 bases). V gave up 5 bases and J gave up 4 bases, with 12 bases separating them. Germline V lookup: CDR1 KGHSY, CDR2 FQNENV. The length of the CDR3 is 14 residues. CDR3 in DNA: TGTGCCAGCAGCGAAGGCGGGGGGAATCAGCCCCAGCATTTT. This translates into CASSEGGGNQPQHF.

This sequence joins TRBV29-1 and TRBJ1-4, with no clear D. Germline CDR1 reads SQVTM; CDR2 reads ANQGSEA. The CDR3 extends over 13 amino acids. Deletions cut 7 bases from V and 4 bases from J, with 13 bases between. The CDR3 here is CSGWTDNNEKLFF. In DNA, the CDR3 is TGCAGCGGTTGGACCGACAATAATGAAAAACTGTTTTTT.

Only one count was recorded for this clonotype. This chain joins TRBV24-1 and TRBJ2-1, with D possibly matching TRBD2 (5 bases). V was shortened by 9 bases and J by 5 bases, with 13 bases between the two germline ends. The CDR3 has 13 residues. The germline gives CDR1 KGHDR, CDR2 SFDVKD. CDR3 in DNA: TGTGCCACCGGGAGCGGAATTAACAATGAGCAGTTCTTC. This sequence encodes CATGSGINNEQFF.

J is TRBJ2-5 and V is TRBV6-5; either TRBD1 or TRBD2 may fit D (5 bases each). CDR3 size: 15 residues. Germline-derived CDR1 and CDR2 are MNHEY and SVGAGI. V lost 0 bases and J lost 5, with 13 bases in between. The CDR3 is CASSYSSWDPETQYF. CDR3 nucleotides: TGTGCCAGCAGTTACTCGAGTTGGGACCCGGAGACCCAGTACTTC.

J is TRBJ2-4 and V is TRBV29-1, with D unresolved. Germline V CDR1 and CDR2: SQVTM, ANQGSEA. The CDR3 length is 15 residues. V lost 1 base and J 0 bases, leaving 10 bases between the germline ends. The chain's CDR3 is CSVEAGFRAKNIQYF. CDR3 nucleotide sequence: TGCAGCGTTGAAGCCGGGTTTCGAGCCAAAAACATTCAGTACTTC.

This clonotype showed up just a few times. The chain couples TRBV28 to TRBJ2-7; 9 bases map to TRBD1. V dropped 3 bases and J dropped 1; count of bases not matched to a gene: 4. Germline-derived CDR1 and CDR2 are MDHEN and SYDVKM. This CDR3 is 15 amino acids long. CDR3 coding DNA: TGTGCCAGCAGTTTGGCCGGGACAGGGTCCTACGAGCAGTACTTC. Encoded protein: CASSLAGTGSYEQYF.

In nucleotides, the CDR3 is TGTGCCAGCAGCTTCGTACAGGACGGTGGCTACACCTTC. Protein product: CASSFVQDGGYTF. This sequence joins TRBV7-9 and TRBJ1-2; TRBD1 is a possible D gene (5 bases). The CDR3 runs to 13 residues. Germline-derived CDR1 and CDR2 are SEHNR and FQNEAQ (reference sequence). Trimming took 3 bases from V and 7 from J, leaving 12 bases between them.

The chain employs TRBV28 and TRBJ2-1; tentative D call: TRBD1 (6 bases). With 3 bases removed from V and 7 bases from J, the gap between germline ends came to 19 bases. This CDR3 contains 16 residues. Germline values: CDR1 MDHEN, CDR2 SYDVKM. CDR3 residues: CASSFWGRGIKNEQFF. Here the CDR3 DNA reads TGTGCCAGCAGTTTCTGGGGCAGGGGTATAAAGAATGAGCAGTTCTTC.

Here the CDR3 reads CSARDLTSGANVLTF. As DNA, the CDR3 is TGCAGTGCTAGAGATCTAACTTCTGGGGCCAACGTCCTGACTTTC. The chain combines TRBV20-1 with TRBJ2-6; D is uncertain. Trimming pared 0 bases from V and 1 base from J, leaving 7 bases between. CDR1 DFQATT and CDR2 SNEGSKA come from the germline V gene (reference sequence). CDR3 size: 15 residues.

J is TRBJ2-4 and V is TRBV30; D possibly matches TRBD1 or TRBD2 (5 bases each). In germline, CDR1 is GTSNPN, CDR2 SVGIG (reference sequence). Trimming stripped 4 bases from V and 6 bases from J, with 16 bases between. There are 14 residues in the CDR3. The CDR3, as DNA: TGTGCCTGGAAATTTAAAGGGGCGGGAAACATTCAGTACTTC. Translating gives CAWKFKGAGNIQYF. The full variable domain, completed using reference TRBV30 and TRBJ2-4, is SQTIHQWPATLVQPVGSPLSLECTVEGTSNPNLYWYRQAAGRGLQLLFYSVGIGQISSEVPQNLSASRPQDRQFILSSKKLLLSDSGFYLCAWKFKGAGNIQYFGAGTRLSVL.

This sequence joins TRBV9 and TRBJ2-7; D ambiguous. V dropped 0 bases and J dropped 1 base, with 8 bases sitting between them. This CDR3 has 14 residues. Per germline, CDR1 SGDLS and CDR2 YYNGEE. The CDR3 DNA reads TGTGCCAGCAGCGTAGAAGGCGGATCCTACGAGCAGTACTTC. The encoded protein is CASSVEGGSYEQYF. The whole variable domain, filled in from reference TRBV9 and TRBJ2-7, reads DSGVTQTPKHLITATGQRVTLRCSPRSGDLSVYWYQQSLDQGLQFLIQYYNGEERAKGNILERFSAQQFPDLHSELNLSSLELGDSALYFCASSVEGGSYEQYFGPGTRLTVT.

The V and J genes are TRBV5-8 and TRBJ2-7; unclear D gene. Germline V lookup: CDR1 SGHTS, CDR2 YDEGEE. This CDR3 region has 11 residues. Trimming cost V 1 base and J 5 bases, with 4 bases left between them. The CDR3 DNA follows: TGTGCCAGCAGCTTGTTTCACGAGCAGTACTTC. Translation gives CASSLFHEQYF.

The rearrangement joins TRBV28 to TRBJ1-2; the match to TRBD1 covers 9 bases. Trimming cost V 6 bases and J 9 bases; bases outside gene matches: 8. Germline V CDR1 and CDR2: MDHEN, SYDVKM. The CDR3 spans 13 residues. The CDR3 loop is CASRPGTGFRYTF. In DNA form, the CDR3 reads TGTGCCAGCAGACCCGGGACAGGGTTCCGCTACACCTTC.

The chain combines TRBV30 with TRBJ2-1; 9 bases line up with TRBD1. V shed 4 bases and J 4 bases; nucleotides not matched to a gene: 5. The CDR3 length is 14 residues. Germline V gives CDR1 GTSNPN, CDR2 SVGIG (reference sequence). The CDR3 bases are TGTGCCTGGACTGGGGACAGGGCTTACAATGAGCAGTTCTTC. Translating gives CAWTGDRAYNEQFF.

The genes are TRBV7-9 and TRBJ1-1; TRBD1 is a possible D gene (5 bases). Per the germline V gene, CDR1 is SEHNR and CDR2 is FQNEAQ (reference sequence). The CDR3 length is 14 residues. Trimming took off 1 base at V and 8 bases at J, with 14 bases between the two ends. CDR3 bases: TGTGCCAGCAGCTTAGGTCCAATTGGGGCCGAAGCTTTCTTT. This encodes CASSLGPIGAEAFF.

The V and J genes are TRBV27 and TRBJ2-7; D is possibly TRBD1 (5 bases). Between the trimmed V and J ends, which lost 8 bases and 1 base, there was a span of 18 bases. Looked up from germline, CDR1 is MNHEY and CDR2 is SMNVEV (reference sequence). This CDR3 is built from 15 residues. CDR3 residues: CASGASGLSSYEQYF. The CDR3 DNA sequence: TGTGCCAGCGGCGCATCAGGGTTGTCATCCTACGAGCAGTACTTC.

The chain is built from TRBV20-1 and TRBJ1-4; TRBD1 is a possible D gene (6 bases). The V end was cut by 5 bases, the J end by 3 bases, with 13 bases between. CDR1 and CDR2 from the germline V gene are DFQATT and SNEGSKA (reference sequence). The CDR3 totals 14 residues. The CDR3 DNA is TGCAGTGCTTCAACAGGGACCTCTAATGAAAAACTGTTTTTT. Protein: CSASTGTSNEKLFF.

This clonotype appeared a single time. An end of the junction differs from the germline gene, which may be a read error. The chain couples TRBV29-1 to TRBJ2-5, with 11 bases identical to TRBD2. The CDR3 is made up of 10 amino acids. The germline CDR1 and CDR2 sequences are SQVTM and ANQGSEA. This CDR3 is CSTSGSRRDF. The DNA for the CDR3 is TGCAGCACTAGCGGGAGCCGCAGGGACTTC.

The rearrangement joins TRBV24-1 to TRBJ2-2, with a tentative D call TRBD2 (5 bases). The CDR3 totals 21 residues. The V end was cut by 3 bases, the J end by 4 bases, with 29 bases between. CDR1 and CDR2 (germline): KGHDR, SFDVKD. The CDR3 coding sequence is TGTGCCACCAGTGATCCAACCCCGATCGGGCGGGCCACCCGGCGCACCGGGGAGCTGTTTTTT. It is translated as CATSDPTPIGRATRRTGELFF.

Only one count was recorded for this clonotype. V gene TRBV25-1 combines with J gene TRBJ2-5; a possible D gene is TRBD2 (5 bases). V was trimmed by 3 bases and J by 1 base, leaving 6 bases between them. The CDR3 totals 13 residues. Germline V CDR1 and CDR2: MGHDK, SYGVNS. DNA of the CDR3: TGTGCCAGCAGTGAGGGAGCCCAAGAGACCCAGTACTTC. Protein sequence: CASSEGAQETQYF.

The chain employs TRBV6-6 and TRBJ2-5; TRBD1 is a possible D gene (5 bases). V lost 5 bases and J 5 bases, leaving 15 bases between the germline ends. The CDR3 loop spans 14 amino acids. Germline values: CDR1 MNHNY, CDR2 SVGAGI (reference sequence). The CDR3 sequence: CASSHRKNWETQYF. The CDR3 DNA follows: TGTGCCAGCAGTCACAGGAAGAACTGGGAGACCCAGTACTTC.

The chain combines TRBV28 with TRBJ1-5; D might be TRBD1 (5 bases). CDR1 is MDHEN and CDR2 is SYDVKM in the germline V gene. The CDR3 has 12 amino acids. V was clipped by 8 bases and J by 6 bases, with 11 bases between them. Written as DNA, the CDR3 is TGTGCCAGCCATCAGGGAGGTCAGCCCCAGCATTTT. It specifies CASHQGGQPQHF.

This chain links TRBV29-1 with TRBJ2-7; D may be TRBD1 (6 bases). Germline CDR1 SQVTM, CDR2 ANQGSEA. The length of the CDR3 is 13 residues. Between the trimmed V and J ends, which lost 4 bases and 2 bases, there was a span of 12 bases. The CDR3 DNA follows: TGCAGCGTTGCGTGGACAGAAACCTACGAGCAGTACTTC. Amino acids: CSVAWTETYEQYF.

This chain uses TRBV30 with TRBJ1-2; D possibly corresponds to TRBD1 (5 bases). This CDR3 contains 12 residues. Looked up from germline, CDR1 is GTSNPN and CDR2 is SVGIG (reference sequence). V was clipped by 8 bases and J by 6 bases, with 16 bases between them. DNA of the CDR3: TGTGCCATGGGGCAGGGAGAGGATGGCTACACCTTC. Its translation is CAMGQGEDGYTF. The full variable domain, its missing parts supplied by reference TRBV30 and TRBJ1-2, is SQTIHQWPATLVQPVGSPLSLECTVEGTSNPNLYWYRQAAGRGLQLLFYSVGIGQISSEVPQNLSASRPQDRQFILSSKKLLLSDSGFYLCAMGQGEDGYTFGSGTRLTVV.

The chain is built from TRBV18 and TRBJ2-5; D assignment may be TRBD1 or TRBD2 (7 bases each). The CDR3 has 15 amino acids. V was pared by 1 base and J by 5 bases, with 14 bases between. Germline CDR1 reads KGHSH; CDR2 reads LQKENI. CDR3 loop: CASSPLAGGAETQYF. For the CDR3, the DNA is TGTGCCAGCTCACCACTCGCAGGGGGGGCCGAGACCCAGTACTTC.

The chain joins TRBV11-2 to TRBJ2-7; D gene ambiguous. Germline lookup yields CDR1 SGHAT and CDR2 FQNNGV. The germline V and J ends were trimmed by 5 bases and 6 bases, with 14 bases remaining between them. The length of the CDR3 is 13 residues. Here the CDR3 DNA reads TGTGCCAGCAGCCTCGTGGACCGGTCCGAGCAGTACTTC. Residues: CASSLVDRSEQYF.

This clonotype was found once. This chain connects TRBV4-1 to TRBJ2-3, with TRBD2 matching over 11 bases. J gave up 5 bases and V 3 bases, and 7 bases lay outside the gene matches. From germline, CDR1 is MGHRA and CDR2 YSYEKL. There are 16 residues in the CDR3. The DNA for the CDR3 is TGCGCCAGCAGCCACCCACTAGCGGGAGACCTAGATACGCAGTATTTT. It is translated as CASSHPLAGDLDTQYF.

Here the CDR3 reads CASSYKLSSYNEQFF. In DNA, the CDR3 is TGTGCCAGCAGTTATAAGCTGAGCTCCTACAATGAGCAGTTCTTC. This chain links TRBV6-5 with TRBJ2-1; D ambiguous. The CDR3 has 15 residues. The V end was cut by 3 bases, the J end by 0 bases, with 9 bases between. Germline CDR1 and CDR2: MNHEY and SVGAGI.

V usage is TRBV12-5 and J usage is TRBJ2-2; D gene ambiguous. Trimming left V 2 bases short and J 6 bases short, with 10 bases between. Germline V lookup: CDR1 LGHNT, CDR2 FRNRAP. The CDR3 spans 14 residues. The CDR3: CASGLTTLSGELFF. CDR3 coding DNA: TGTGCTAGTGGTTTGACCACACTATCCGGGGAGCTGTTTTTT.